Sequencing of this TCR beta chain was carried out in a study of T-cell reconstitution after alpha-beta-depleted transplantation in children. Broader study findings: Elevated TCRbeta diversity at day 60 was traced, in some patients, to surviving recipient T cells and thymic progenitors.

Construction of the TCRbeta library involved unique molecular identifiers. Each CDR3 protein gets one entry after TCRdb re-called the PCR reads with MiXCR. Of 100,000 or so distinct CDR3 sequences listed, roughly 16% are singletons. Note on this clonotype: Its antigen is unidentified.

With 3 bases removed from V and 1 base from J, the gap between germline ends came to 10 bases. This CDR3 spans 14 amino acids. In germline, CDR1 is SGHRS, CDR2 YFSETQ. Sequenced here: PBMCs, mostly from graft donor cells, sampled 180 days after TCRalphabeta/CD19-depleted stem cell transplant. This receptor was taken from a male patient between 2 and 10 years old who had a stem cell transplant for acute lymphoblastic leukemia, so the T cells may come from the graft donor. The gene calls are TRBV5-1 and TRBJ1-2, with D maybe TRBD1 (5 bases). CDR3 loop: CASSSGHHNYGYTF. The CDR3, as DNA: TGCGCCAGCAGCTCCGGACACCATAACTATGGCTACACCTTC.